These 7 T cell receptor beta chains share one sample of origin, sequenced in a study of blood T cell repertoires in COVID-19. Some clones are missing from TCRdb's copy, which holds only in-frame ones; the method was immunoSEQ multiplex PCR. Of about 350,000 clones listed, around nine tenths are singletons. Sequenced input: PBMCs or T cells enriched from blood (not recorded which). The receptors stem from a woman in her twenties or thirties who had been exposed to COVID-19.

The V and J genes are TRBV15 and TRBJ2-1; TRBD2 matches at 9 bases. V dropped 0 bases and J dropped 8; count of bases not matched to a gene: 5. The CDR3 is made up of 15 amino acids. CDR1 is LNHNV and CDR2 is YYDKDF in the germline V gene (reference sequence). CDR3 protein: CATSREGAGGYEQFF. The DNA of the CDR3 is TGTGCCACCAGCAGAGAGGGAGCGGGAGGCTATGAGCAGTTCTTC.

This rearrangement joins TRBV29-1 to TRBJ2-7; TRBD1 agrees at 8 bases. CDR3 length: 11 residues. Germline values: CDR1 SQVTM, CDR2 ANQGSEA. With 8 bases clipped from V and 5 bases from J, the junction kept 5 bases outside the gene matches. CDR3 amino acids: CSTRQGHEQYF. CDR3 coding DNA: TGCAGCACCCGACAGGGGCACGAGCAGTACTTC.

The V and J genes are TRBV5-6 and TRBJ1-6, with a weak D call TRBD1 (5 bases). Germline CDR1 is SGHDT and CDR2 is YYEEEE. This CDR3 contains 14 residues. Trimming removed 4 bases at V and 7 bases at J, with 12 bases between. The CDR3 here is CASSLRTRNSPLHF. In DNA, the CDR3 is TGTGCCAGCAGCCTACGGACAAGGAATTCACCCCTCCACTTT.

The CDR3 DNA is TGTGCCAGCTCACCTACCCGGGGGGGGCGGGCTGAAGCTTTCTTT. Translated, it gives CASSPTRGGRAEAFF. The rearrangement links TRBV18 to TRBJ1-1; possibly TRBD1 for D (6 bases). Germline loops: CDR1 KGHSH, CDR2 LQKENI. The CDR3 covers 15 residues. V lost 3 bases to trimming and J lost 6 bases, with 17 bases between them.

The CDR3 nucleotides are TGTGCCAGCAGCCCCTGGACTAGCGGGAGAGGGCCCTACAATGAGCAGTTCTTC. It specifies CASSPWTSGRGPYNEQFF. This chain joins TRBV7-3 and TRBJ2-1, with 13 bases aligning to TRBD2. Unmatched junction bases numbered 9, after V lost 5 bases and J lost 2 bases. The CDR3 covers 18 residues. Germline values: CDR1 SGHTA, CDR2 FQGTGA.

The DNA of the CDR3 is TGTGCCAGCAGCTTAATCGCGGGAGTGGGGGAGACCCAGTACTTC. It yields the protein CASSLIAGVGETQYF. This chain uses TRBV7-9 with TRBJ2-5; 7 bases agree with TRBD2. The ends lost 2 bases at V and 5 bases at J; junction bases unmatched: 8. Per the germline V gene, CDR1 is SEHNR and CDR2 is FQNEAQ (reference sequence). This CDR3 is built from 15 residues.

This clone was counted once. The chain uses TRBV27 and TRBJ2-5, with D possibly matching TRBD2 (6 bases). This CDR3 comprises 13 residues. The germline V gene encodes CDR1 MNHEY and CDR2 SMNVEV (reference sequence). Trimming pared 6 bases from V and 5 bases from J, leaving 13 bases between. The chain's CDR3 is CASRTSRSETQYF. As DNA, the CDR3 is TGTGCCAGCAGAACTAGCAGGTCGGAGACCCAGTACTTC.